This entry concerns a single TCR beta chain. The protocol was immunoSEQ multiplex PCR, while the TCRdb copy is restricted to in-frame clones and leaves out a portion. Of hundreds of thousands of clones in the sample, roughly 87% were seen once. CDR1 is MDHEN and CDR2 is SYDVKM in the germline V gene. The CDR3 runs 12 residues. V dropped 8 bases and J dropped 4 bases, with 11 bases sitting between them. This record belongs to a study of cytomegalovirus exposure and HLA in healthy donors. The origin of this receptor is a man aged 18 to 29 in good health and CMV-seropositive. The rearrangement joins TRBV28 to TRBJ2-5, with D perhaps given as TRBD1 or TRBD2 (5 bases each). Sequences were obtained from PBMCs. The CDR3 sequence: CASQGGGETQYF. The CDR3 DNA reads TGTGCCAGCCAGGGTGGGGGAGAGACCCAGTACTTC.